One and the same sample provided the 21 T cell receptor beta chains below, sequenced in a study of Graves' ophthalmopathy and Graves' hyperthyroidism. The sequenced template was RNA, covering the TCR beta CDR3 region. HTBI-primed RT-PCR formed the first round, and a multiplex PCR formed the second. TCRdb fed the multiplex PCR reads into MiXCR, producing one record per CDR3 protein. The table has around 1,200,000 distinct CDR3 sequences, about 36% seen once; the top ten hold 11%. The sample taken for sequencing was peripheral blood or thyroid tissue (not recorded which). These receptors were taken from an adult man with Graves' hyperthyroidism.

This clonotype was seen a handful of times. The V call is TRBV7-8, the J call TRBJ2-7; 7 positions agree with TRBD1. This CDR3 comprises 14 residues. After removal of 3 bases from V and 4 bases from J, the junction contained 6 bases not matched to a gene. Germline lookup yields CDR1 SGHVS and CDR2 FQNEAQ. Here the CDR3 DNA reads TGTGCCAGCAGCTTGTTTGACAGGGAGTACGAGCAGTACTTC. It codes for CASSLFDREYEQYF.

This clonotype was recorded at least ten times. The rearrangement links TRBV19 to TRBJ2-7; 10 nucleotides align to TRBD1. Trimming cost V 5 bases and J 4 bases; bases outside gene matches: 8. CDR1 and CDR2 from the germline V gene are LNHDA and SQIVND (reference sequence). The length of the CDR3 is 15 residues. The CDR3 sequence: CASSAPGQGIYEQYF. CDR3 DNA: TGTGCCAGTAGTGCACCGGGACAGGGGATTTACGAGCAGTACTTC.

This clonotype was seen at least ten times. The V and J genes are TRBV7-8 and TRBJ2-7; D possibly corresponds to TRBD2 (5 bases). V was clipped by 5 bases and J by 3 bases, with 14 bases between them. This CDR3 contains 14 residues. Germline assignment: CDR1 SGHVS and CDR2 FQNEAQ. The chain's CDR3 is CASSIPGSRYEQYF. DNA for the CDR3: TGTGCCAGCAGCATTCCGGGATCCCGCTACGAGCAGTACTTC.

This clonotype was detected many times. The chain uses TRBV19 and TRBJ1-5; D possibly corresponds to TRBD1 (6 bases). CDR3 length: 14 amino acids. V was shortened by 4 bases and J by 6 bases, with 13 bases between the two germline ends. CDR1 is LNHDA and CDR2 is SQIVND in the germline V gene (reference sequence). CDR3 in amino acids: CASSTTGLSQPQHF. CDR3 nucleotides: TGTGCCAGTAGTACCACAGGGCTTTCTCAGCCCCAGCATTTT.

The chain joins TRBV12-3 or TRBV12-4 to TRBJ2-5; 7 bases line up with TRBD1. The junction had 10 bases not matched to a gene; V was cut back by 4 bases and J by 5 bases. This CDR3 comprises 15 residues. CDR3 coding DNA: TGTGCCAGCAGTTCGAACAGGGGTGTGGGTGAGACCCAGTACTTC. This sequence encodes CASSSNRGVGETQYF.

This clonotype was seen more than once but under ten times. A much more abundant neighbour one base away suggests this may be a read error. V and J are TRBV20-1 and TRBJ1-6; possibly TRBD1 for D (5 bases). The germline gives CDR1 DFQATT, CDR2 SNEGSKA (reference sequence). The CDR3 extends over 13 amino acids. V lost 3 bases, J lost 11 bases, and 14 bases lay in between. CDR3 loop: CSASDGGYPPLHF. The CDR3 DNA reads TGCAGTGCTAGTGATGGGGGTTACCCACCCCTCCACTTT.

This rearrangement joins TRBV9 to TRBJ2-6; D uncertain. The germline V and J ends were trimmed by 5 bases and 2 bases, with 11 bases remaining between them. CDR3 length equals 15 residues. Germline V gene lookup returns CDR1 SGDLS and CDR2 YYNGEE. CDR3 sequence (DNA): TGTGCCAGCAGAGTGAATGGGGCTGGGGCCAACGTCCTGACTTTC. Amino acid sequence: CASRVNGAGANVLTF.

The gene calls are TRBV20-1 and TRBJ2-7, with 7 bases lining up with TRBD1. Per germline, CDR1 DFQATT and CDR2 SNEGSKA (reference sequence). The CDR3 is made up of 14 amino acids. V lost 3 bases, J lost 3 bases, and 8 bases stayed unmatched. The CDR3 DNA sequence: TGCAGTGCTAGTCACGACAGGACAGGCTACGAGCAGTACTTC. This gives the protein CSASHDRTGYEQYF.

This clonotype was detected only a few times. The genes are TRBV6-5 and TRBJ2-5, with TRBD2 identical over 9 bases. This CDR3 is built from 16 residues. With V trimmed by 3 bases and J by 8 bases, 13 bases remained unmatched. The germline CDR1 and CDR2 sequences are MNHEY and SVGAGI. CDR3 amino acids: CASSYSPSGEQGTQYF. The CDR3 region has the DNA TGTGCCAGCAGTTATAGTCCTAGCGGGGAACAAGGTACCCAGTACTTC.

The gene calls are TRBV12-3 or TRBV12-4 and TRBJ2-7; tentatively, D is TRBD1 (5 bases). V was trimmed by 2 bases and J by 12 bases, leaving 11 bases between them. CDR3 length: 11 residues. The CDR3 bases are TGTGCCAGCAGTTTACGGACAAGGCGGTACTTC. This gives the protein CASSLRTRRYF.

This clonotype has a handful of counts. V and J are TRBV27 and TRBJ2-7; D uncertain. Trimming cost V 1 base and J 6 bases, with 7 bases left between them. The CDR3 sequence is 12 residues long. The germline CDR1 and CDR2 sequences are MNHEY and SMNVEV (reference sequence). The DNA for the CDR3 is TGTGCCAGCAGTTTATTCAACGGCGAGCAGTACTTC. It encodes CASSLFNGEQYF.

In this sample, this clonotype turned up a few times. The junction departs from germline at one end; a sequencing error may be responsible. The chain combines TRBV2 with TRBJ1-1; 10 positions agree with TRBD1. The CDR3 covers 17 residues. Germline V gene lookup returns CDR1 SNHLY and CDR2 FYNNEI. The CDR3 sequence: CASSGSRDRGLNTEAFF. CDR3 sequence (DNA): TGTGCCAGCAGTGGGTCCCGGGACAGGGGCTTGAACACTGAGGCTTTCTTT.

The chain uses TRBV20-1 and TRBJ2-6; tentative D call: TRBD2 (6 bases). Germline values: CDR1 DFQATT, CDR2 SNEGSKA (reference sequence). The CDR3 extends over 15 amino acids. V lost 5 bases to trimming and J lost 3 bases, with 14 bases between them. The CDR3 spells CSAARFGSGANVLTF. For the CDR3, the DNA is TGCAGTGCTGCACGCTTCGGGAGTGGGGCCAACGTCCTGACTTTC.

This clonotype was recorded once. CDR3 amino acids: CASSPTNRGRNGGYTF. CDR3 sequence (DNA): TGCGCCAGCAGCCCAACTAACAGGGGGCGCAACGGAGGCTACACCTTC. The rearrangement joins TRBV5-1 to TRBJ1-2; TRBD1 agrees at 9 bases. CDR1 and CDR2 from the germline V gene are SGHRS and YFSETQ. The CDR3 runs to 16 residues. The V segment lost 4 bases and the J segment 8 bases; nucleotides outside the gene matches: 15.

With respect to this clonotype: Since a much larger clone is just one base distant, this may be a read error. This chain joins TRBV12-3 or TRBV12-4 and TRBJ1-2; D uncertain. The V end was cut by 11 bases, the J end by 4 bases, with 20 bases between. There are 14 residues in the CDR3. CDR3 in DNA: TGTGCCGGCACCGGGCCCGGCAGGACCTATGGCTACACCTTC. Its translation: CAGTGPGRTYGYTF.

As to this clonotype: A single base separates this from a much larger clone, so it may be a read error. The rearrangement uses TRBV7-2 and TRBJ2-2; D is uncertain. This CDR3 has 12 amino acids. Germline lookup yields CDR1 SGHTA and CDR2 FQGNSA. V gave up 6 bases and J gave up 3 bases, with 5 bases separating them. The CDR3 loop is CASRRYTGELFF. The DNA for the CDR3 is TGTGCCAGCAGACGGTACACCGGGGAGCTGTTTTTT.

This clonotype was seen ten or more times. The DNA for the CDR3 is TGTGCCAGCAGCGTTAACAGCGGGAGGACGTCCTACGAGCAGTACTTC. Translating it yields CASSVNSGRTSYEQYF. The rearrangement links TRBV7-6 to TRBJ2-7, with TRBD2 identical over 9 bases. CDR1 SGHVS and CDR2 FNYEAQ come from the germline V gene. The CDR3 totals 16 residues. With 5 bases clipped from V and 1 base from J, the junction kept 9 bases outside the gene matches.

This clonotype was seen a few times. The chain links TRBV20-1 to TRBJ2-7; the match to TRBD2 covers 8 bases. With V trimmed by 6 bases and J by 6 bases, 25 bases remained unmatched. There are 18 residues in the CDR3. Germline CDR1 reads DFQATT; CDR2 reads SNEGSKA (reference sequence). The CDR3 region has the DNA TGCAGTGCACCCGCCGCCTCACCGGCTGGGACTAGATACGGCGAGCAGTACTTC. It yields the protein CSAPAASPAGTRYGEQYF.

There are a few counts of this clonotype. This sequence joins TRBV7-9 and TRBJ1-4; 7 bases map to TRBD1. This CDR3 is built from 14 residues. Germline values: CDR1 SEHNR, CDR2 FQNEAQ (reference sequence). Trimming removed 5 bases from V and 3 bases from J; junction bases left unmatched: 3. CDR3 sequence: CASSEQGPNEKLFF. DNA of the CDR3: TGTGCCAGCAGCGAACAGGGGCCTAATGAAAAACTGTTTTTT.

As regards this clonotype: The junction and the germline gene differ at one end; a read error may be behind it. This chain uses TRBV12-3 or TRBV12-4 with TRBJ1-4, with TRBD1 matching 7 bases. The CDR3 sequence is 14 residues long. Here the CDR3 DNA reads TGTGTCAGCAGTTTGAGTCAGGGGGGTAGTATACTGTTTTTT. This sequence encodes CVSSLSQGGSILFF.

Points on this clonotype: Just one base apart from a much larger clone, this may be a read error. CDR3 protein: CSARQTGDPETQYF. In DNA, the CDR3 is TGCAGTGCTAGGCAGACAGGCGACCCAGAGACCCAGTACTTC. The chain joins TRBV25-1 to TRBJ2-5; the D gene is possibly TRBD1 (6 bases). The CDR3 totals 14 residues. CDR1 MGHDK and CDR2 SYGVNS come from the germline V gene.